In this sample, the clone carrying this TCR beta chain turned up once. TCR sequencing used cDNA made by reverse transcription of extracted RNA. The method was immunoSEQ multiplex PCR; TCRdb's version includes in-frame clones alone and lacks a portion of them. The data contain 100,000 to 150,000 clones, 50% to 60% of them seen just once; the ten biggest clones take up 4.5%. The CDR3 contains 14 residues. CDR1 and CDR2 from the germline V gene are KGHSH and LQKENI. V gave up 3 bases and J gave up 6 bases; unmatched junction bases: 7. Those with alopecia areata gave lesional scalp punch biopsies and peripheral blood. The source of the sample is a study of CD8+ T cells in alopecia areata.

This receptor was obtained from a human donor with alopecia areata. The chain employs TRBV18 and TRBJ1-1, with TRBD1 matching 7 bases. The sample was CD4+ T cells sorted from blood, taken at week 0. The CDR3 nucleotides are TGTGCCAGCTCACCCGAGACAGGGAATTCTGAAGCTTTCTTT. The encoded protein is CASSPETGNSEAFF.